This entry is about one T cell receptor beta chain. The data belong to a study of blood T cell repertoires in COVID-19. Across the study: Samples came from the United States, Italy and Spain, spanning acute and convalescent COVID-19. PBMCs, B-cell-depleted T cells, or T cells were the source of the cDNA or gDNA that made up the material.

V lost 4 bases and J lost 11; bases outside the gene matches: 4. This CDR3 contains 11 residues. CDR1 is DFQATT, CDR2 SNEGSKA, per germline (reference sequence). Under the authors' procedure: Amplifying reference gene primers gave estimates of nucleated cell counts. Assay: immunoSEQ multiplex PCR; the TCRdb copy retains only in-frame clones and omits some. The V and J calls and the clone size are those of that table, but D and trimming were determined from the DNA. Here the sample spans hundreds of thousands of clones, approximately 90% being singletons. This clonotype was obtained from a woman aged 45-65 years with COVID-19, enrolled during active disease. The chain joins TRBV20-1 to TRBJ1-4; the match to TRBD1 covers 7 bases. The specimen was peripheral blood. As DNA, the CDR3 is TGCAGTGCTACTCAGGGGGGTAAACTGTTTTTT. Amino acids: CSATQGGKLFF.